This entry describes one T cell receptor (beta chain). The record originates from a study of blood T cell repertoires in COVID-19. Study-wide context: Samples representing acute and convalescent COVID-19 were sourced from the United States, Italy and Spain. From T cells, B-cell-depleted T cells, or PBMCs came the material, which was cDNA or gDNA.

The germline V gene has CDR1 SGDLS and CDR2 YYNGEE. The CDR3 extends over 12 amino acids. Trimming left V 7 bases short and J 0 bases short, with 7 bases between. Clones were read by immunoSEQ multiplex PCR, and TCRdb kept only the in-frame ones, dropping some. The repertoire holds roughly 86,000 clones, more than 75% seen once, with around 5% in the top ten. The chain carries TRBV9 and TRBJ1-1, with D unresolved. Sequenced: peripheral blood. The origin of this receptor is a middle-aged man with acute or convalescent COVID-19. The CDR3 region is CASGGLNTEAFF. DNA for the CDR3: TGTGCCAGCGGAGGGTTGAACACTGAAGCTTTCTTT.